This T cell receptor (beta chain) was sequenced in a study of beta chain features in type 1 diabetes. Findings of the study overall: For Type 1 diabetes patients, all four CD4+ subsets carried TCRB CDR3s that were moderately but significantly shorter. The question of HLA type influencing TCRB rearrangement was one that remained unresolved here.

As for this clone: The antigen is not known.

Germline CDR1 reads SNHLY; CDR2 reads FYNNEI. V was pared by 5 bases and J by 0 bases, with 10 bases between. This CDR3 is 14 amino acids long. All of the isolated RNA was reverse transcribed, so expressed TCRB transcripts were sequenced. Profiled with immunoSEQ multiplex PCR; TCRdb holds only in-frame clones, not every one. The table lists some 240,000 clones, approximately 16% of them singletons, with approximately 0.081% in the top ten. The clonotype was recovered from a young man with type 1 diabetes. Sample: naive CD4+ T cells from blood. The rearrangement joins TRBV2 to TRBJ1-1, with D perhaps TRBD1 (6 bases). DNA of the CDR3: TGTGCCAGCAGTCCAGGGGCGCTGAACACTGAAGCTTTCTTT. Protein product: CASSPGALNTEAFF.